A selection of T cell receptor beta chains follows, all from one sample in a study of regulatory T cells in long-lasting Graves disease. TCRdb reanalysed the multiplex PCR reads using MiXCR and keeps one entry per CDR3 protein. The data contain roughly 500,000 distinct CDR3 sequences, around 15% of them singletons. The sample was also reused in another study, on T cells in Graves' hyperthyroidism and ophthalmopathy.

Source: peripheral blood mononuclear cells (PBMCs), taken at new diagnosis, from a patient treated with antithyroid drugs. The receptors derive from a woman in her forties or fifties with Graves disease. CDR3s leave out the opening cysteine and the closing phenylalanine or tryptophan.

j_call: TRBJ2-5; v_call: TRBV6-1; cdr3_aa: ASRPRGLLLETQY
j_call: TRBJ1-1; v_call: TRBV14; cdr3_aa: ASSQGLVAF
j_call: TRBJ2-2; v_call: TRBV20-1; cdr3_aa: SARDPEPLNTGELF
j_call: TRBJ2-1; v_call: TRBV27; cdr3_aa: ASSLLGLADNEQF
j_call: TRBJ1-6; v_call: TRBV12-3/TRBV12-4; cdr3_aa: ASRLRGTVNSPLH
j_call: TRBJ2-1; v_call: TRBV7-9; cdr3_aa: ASSRGTSGSEQF
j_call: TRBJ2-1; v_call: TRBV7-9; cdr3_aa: ASLGSYNEQF
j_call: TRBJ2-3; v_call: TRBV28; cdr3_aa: ASRTLRTSQTFATDTQY
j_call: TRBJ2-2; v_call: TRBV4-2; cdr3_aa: ASSQDLALAGVETGELF
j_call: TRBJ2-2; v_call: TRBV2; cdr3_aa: ASSASYTSGTSGELF
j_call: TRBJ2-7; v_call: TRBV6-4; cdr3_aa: ASSESTGGVYEQY
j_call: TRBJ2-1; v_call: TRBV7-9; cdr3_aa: ASSFVQGQETQC
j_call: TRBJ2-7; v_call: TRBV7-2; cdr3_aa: ASDGARLYYEQY
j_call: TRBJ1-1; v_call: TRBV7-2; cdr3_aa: ASSHLTDYTEAF
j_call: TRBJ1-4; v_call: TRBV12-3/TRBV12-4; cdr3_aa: ASSVPDSLKLF
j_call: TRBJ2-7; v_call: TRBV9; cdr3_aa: ASSVAQGNEQY
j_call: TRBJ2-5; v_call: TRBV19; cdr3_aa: ASSMGVMETQY
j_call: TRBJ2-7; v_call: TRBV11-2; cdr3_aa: ASTPNDISYEQY
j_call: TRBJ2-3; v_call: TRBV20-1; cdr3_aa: SAPLGTTDTQY
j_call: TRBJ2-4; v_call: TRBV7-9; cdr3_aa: ASSPLAKNIQY
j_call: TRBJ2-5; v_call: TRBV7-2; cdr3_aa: ASSAPPGQETQY
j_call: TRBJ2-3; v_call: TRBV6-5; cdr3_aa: ASSYEAGGGADTQY
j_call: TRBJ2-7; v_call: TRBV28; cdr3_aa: ASSLLQTYEQY
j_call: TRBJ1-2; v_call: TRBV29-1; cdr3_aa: SVEEVRSYGYT
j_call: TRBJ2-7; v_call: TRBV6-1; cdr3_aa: ASSEAGDYEQY
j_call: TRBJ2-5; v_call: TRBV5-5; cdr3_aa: AGSPPQGLETQY
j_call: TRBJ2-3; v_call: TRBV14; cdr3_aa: ASSQDSGRRDTQY
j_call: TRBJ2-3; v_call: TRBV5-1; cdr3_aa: ASSLTVAGEGTDTQY
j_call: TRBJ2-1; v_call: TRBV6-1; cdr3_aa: ASSAFGTSLVNEQF
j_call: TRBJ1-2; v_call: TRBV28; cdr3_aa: ASSVQGALNYGYT
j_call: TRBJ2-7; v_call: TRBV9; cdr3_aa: ASSVEQGAREQY
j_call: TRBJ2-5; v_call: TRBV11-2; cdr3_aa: ASSLTPPRTGYQETQY
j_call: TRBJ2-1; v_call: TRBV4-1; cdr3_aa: ASSQGDYSYNEQF
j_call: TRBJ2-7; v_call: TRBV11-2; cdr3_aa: ASSLGQAGYEQY
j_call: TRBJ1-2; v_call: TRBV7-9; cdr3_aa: ASSLVGSDYGYT
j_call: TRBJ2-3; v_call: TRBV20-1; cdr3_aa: SARGGGVGTNTQY
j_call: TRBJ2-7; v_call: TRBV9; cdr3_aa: ASSPSGDMTTYEQY
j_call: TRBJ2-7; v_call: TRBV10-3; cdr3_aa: AISVSSGSYEQY
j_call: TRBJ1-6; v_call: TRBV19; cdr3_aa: ASSIGTGGNSPLH
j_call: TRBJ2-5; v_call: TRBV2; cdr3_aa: ASSEGGVETQY
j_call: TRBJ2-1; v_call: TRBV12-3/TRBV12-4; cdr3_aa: ASTQTSGPANEQF
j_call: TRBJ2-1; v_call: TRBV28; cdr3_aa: ASRNTYSYNEQF
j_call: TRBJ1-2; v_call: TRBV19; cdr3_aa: ASSTFGQGAYYGYT
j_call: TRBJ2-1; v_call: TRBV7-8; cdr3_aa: ASSLARQGIMYNEQF
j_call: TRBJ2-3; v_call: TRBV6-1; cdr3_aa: ASRAGPFTDTQY
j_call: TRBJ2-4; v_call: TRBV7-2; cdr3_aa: ASSVAGGPNIQY
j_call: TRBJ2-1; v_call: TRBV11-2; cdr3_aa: ASSPGPYNEQF
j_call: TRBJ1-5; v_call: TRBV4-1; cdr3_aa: ASSQAGRGSNQPQH
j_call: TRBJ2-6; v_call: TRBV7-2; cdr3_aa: ASSPGVVRASGANVLT
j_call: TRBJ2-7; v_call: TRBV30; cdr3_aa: AWRRDRGNHEQY
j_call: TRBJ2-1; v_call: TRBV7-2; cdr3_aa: ASSAGTSGGGRYNEQF
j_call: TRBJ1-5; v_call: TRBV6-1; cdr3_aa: ASSLPNSNQPQH
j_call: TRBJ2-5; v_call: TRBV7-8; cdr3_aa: ASRWLAGIRETQY